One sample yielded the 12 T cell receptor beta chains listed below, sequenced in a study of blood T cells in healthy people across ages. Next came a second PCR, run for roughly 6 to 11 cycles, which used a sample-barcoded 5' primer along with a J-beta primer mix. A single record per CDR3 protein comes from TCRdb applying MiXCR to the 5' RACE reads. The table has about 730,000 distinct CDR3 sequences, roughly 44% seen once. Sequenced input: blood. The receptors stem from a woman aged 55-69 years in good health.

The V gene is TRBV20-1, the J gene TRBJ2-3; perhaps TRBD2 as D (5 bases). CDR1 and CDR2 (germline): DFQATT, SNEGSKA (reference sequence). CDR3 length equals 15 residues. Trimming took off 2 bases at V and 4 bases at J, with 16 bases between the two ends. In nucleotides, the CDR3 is TGCAGTGCTAGACACCGGGATTTCATCCCAGATACGCAGTATTTT. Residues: CSARHRDFIPDTQYF.

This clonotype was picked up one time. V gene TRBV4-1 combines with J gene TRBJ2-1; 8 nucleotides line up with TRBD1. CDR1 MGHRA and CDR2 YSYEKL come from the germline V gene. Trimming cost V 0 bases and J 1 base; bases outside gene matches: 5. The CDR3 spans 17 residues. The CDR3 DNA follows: TGCGCCAGCAGCCAAGAATCCCAGGGGGCTTCCTACAATGAGCAGTTCTTC. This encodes CASSQESQGASYNEQFF.

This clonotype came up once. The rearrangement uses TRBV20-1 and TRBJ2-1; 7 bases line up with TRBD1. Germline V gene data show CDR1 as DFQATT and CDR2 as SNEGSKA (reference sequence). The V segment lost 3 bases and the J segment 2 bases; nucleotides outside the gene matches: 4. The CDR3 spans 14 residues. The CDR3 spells CSARGDSTYNEQFF. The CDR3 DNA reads TGCAGTGCTAGGGGGGACAGCACCTACAATGAGCAGTTCTTC.

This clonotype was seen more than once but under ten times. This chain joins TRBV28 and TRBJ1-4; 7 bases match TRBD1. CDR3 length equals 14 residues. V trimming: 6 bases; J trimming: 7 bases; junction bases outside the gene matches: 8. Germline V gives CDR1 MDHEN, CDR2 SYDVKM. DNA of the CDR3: TGTGCCAGCAGACCGGGACAGTTTACTGAAAAACTGTTTTTT. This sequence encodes CASRPGQFTEKLFF. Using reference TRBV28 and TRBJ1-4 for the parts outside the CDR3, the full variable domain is DVKVTQSSRYLVKRTGEKVFLECVQDMDHENMFWYRQDPGLGLRLIYFSYDVKMKEKGDIPEGYSVSREKKERFSLILESASTNQTSMYLCASRPGQFTEKLFFGSGTQLSVL.

DNA of the CDR3: TGTGCCAGCAGTGATAGGACAGGGTCCGTTTCACCCCTCCACTTT. This encodes CASSDRTGSVSPLHF. This rearrangement joins TRBV2 to TRBJ1-6; TRBD1 aligns across 8 bases. Germline V gives CDR1 SNHLY, CDR2 FYNNEI. This CDR3 comprises 15 residues. V shed 3 bases, J shed 9 bases, and the junction held 7 bases outside the gene matches.

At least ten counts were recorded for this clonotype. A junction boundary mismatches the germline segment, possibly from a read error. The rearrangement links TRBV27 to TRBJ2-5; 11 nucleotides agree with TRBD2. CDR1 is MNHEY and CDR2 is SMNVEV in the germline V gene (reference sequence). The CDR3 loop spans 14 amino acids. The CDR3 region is CASGLAGGLETQYF. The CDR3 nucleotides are TGTGCCAGCGGTTTAGCGGGGGGGCTGGAGACCCAGTACTTC.

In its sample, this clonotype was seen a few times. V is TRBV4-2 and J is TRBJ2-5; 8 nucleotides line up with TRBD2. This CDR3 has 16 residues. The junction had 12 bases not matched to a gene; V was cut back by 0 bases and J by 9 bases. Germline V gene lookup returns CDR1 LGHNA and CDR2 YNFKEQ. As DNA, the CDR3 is TGTGCCAGCAGCCAAGATTTCACTAGCGGCGCTGGGGCCCAGTACTTC. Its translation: CASSQDFTSGAGAQYF.

The CDR3 nucleotides are TGTGCCAGCAGTTGGGAGGGGAGCTCCTACGAGCAGTACTTC. It encodes CASSWEGSSYEQYF. The rearrangement uses TRBV6-6 and TRBJ2-7, with 7 bases fitting TRBD2. V lost 4 bases and J lost 0; bases outside the gene matches: 3. This CDR3 has 14 amino acids. CDR1 is MNHNY and CDR2 is SVGAGI in the germline V gene (reference sequence).

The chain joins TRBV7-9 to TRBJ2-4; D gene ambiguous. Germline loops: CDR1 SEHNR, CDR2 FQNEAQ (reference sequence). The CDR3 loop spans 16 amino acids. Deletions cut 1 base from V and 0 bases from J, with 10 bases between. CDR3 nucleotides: TGTGCCAGCAGCTTAGGTCCTACCTTAGCCAAAAACATTCAGTACTTC. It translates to CASSLGPTLAKNIQYF.

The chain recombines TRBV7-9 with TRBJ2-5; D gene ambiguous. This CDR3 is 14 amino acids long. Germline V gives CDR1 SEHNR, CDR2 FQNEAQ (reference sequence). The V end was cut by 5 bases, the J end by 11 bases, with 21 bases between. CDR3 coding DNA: TGTGCCAGCAGCCCTGCTGGATCCTACAATGAGCAGTACTTC. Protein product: CASSPAGSYNEQYF.

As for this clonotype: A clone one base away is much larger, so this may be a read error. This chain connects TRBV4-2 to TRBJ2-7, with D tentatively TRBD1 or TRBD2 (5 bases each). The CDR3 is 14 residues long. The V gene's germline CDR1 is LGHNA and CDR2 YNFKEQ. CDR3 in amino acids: CASNQVATVHEQYF. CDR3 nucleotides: TGTGCCAGCAACCAAGTAGCGACAGTCCACGAGCAGTACTTC.

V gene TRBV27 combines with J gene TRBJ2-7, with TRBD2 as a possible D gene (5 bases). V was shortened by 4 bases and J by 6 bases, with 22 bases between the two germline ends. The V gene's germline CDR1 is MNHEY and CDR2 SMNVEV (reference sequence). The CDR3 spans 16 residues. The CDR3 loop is CASSSSFAGPAFEQYF. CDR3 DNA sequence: TGTGCCAGCAGTTCCTCCTTTGCGGGTCCGGCGTTCGAGCAGTACTTC.